This T cell receptor (beta chain) was documented in a study of identical twins (dated by TCRdb to the mid-2010s). Turning to the overall study: To test whether fetal clonotypes persist, this study deep-sequenced TCR alpha and beta repertoires from monozygotic twins, from unrelated adults of various ages, and from cord blood. To rule out contamination, replicate twin experiments were performed at different times with different library preparation protocols.

Every donor was a healthy Caucasian. Three pairs of female monozygotic twins, all aged about 18 to 30 years, made up the twin cohort. CD4+ and CD8+ T cell populations were isolated with positive isolation kits from Invitrogen. Trimming at the junction amounts to 0 bases on V and 3 bases on J, and the germline ends lie 12 bases apart. Including the terminal cysteine and phenylalanine, the CDR3 comprises 15 residues. CDR3 DNA is the only sequence kept; it has 45 bases, read in frame from the first base. The germline V gene encodes CDR1 SGHRS and CDR2 YFSETQ. A few counts support this clonotype. The antigen it binds to is not known. Base qualities are missing; no much larger clone stands one base away. The library came from 5' RACE. This sample was sequenced with an Illumina HiSeq 2000. A universal primer binding site was added through template switching, and the final cDNA carried a unique molecular identifier so that TCR cDNA molecules could be counted accurately. Specific primers in the conserved constant-segment region were used to synthesize first-strand cDNA for the TCR alpha and beta chains. Each cDNA library was double barcoded, with a SMART-Mk sample barcode plus Illumina barcodes, to control for contamination. TruSeq adapter sequences and Illumina sample barcodes were added in two successive PCR steps. Sequencing of the TCR alpha and beta cDNA libraries was done on the Illumina HiSeq platform using custom primers. Per the authors' processing: Raw reads were processed with MiGEC to extract unique molecular identifiers, and MiXCR was used to determine CDR3 positions. Recombination models were inferred per individual with the repgenHMM and IGoR tools using an EM algorithm. Shared clonotypes were analyzed with the tcR package in R, and sharing was normalized by the product of cloneset sizes. Out-of-frame nonproductive sequences were analyzed to study raw recombination free of thymic and clonal selection effects. Clones were called with MiXCR by TCRdb after fastp trimmed the public reads at Q25, and only in-frame beta chains were retained. Identical CDR3 protein sequences are pooled into one entry, listed with their most common genes and DNA. The V and J calls reflect TCRdb's pipeline rather than the authors' work. For this sample the table gives 510,000 or so distinct CDR3 sequences, of which roughly 15% were detected only once. Jointly, the top ten make up about 0.4% of the sample.

Findings and caveats that apply to the study as a whole: Excess twin sharing in beta out-of-frame sequences was weaker because fewer shared sequences lowered the signal-to-noise ratio. In monozygotic twins, out-of-frame TCR alpha sharing was systematically underestimated by recombination models, although the models agreed with sharing between unrelated individuals. Because the same donors could not be followed over many years, the conclusions depended on cross-sectional statistical analysis. Abundant cord blood beta clonotypes carried fewer insertions; young adult naive repertoires showed a weaker similar trend, while memory repertoires showed none. Invariant T cells such as MAIT and iNKT could partly confound zero-insertion analyses, although diverse VJ usage argued against such confounding for most clonotypes. Compared with coincidental sharing between unrelated individuals, an excess of low generation-probability sequences was observed among out-of-frame TCR alpha sequences shared between twins.

The same data also contributed to another study, on yellow fever vaccine responses in identical twins. The second investigation adds: According to the authors, in identical twins the way T cells responded to vaccination appeared partly convergent and partly personalized. The study precisely tracked vaccine-responding T cell clones in identical twins.

The V and J segments used are TRBV5-1 and TRBJ1-2; the best D guess is TRBD1, with 5 bases matching. This TCR was sampled from a young woman in good health. Sequenced material: CD4+ T cells sorted from blood. The CDR3 reads CASSLEGRVDYGYTF. The DNA sequence is as follows: TGCGCCAGCAGCTTGGAGGGCAGGGTAGACTATGGCTACACCTTC.